The 23 T cell receptor beta chains below come from one sample, sequenced in a study of OX40 agonist ivuxolimab in advanced cancers. The library came from the immunoSEQ multiplex PCR assay. TCRdb holds this immuneACCESS table with in-frame rearrangements only. Some clones are missing; in checked studies, unresolved V genes explain under half, and the rest has no known cause. For this sample there are 20,000 or so clones; approximately 84% appear just once. Around a third of the sample comes from the top ten. The starting material was CD4+ or CD8+ T cells sorted from blood, obtained in a trial of the OX40 agonist ivuxolimab. The receptor source for this set is an adult with an advanced solid tumor such as melanoma, head and neck, liver or kidney cancer.

The J gene is TRBJ2-5, the V gene TRBV13, with 8 bases aligning to TRBD2. The CDR3 spans 15 residues. V dropped 5 bases and J dropped 5; count of bases not matched to a gene: 10. Germline V lookup: CDR1 PRHDT, CDR2 FYEKMQ (reference sequence). The CDR3 reads CASSPSGGVAETQYF. The CDR3 DNA sequence: TGTGCCAGCAGCCCGAGCGGGGGTGTGGCGGAGACCCAGTACTTC.

The gene calls are TRBV27 and TRBJ2-1; TRBD2 matches 8 bases. This CDR3 has 15 amino acids. CDR1 is MNHEY and CDR2 is SMNVEV in the germline V gene (reference sequence). The junction had 9 bases not matched to a gene; V was cut back by 6 bases and J by 5 bases. The DNA of the CDR3 is TGTGCCAGCAGCCCCACGGGACTAGGTGACAATGAGCAGTTCTTC. It encodes CASSPTGLGDNEQFF.

The chain uses TRBV4-1 and TRBJ1-2; 7 bases map to TRBD1. Germline CDR1 is MGHRA and CDR2 is YSYEKL. This CDR3 has 16 residues. V was clipped by 0 bases and J by 6 bases; unmatched bases: 10. The CDR3 coding sequence is TGCGCCAGCAGCCAAGAGACAGGGTATTGGGGAAATGGCTACACCTTC. The encoded protein is CASSQETGYWGNGYTF.

The chain links TRBV19 to TRBJ2-3; D unresolved. There are 13 residues in the CDR3. Germline V lookup: CDR1 LNHDA, CDR2 SQIVND (reference sequence). The germline V and J ends were trimmed by 7 bases and 0 bases, with 8 bases remaining between them. The CDR3 DNA sequence: TGTGCCAGTACAAGTCCTAGCACAGATACGCAGTATTTT. As protein: CASTSPSTDTQYF.

The CDR3: CASSHRDRSTDTQYF. CDR3 nucleotides: TGTGCCAGCAGCCACCGGGACCGTAGCACAGATACGCAGTATTTT. V usage is TRBV7-9 and J usage is TRBJ2-3; D may match TRBD1 or TRBD2 (5 bases each). The length of the CDR3 is 15 residues. The germline gives CDR1 SEHNR, CDR2 FQNEAQ (reference sequence). V shed 5 bases and J shed 0 bases, with 12 bases lying between them.

This clone came up once. The chain couples TRBV7-9 to TRBJ1-1; D is unresolved. The length of the CDR3 is 13 residues. Trimming shortened V by 1 base and J by 0 bases, and 3 bases separated the two germline ends. Germline values: CDR1 SEHNR, CDR2 FQNEAQ (reference sequence). Here the CDR3 DNA reads TGTGCCAGCAGCTTAGATCTGAACACTGAAGCTTTCTTT. Encoded protein: CASSLDLNTEAFF.

A few counts support this clone. The rearrangement uses TRBV7-6 and TRBJ2-3; 14 bases are a match to TRBD2. This CDR3 region has 17 residues. V dropped 4 bases and J dropped 2; count of bases not matched to a gene: 5. The germline V gene has CDR1 SGHVS and CDR2 FNYEAQ. The CDR3 sequence: CASSYGLAGGFTDTQYF. Written as DNA, the CDR3 is TGTGCCAGCAGCTACGGACTAGCGGGGGGTTTCACAGATACGCAGTATTTT.

In this sample, this clone turned up a few times. The chain joins TRBV4-1 to TRBJ1-6; unclear D gene. The germline CDR1 and CDR2 sequences are MGHRA and YSYEKL. Trimming took off 4 bases at V and 3 bases at J, with 10 bases between the two ends. The CDR3 spans 15 residues. DNA of the CDR3: TGCGCCAGCAGCCCGACCACAGACTATAATTCACCCCTCCACTTT. Its translation: CASSPTTDYNSPLHF.

V and J are TRBV21-1 and TRBJ1-2. TRBV21-1 is deemed a pseudogene. This CDR3 is 16 amino acids long. The CDR3 protein is CASSPGTGRGNYGYTF. In DNA form, the CDR3 reads TGTGCCAGCAGCCCTGGGACGGGACGGGGGAACTATGGCTACACCTTC.

As concerns this clone: The CDR3 end shows no conserved phenylalanine or tryptophan, and so a read error is likely. This chain's CDR3 is CASSQDEASGEGDTQYL. The CDR3 DNA reads TGTGCCAGCAGCCAAGATGAGGCTAGCGGGGAGGGAGATACGCAGTATCTT. This chain connects TRBV4-2 to TRBJ2-3; 9 positions match TRBD2. The germline V gene encodes CDR1 LGHNA and CDR2 YNFKEQ. V was clipped by 0 bases and J by 5 bases; unmatched bases: 9. The CDR3 is made up of 17 amino acids.

The chain couples TRBV14 to TRBJ1-2; D is undetermined. Deletions cut 0 bases from V and 6 bases from J, with 14 bases between. The V gene's germline CDR1 is SGHDN and CDR2 FVKESK. The CDR3 runs 15 residues. In nucleotides, the CDR3 is TGTGCCAGCAGCCAAGATTACGCGTCCTCTGATGGCTACACCTTC. Its translation is CASSQDYASSDGYTF.

This clone came up once. V usage is TRBV4-1 and J usage is TRBJ2-3; 8 nucleotides align to TRBD2. The germline gives CDR1 MGHRA, CDR2 YSYEKL. CDR3 length equals 16 residues. Trimming cost V 1 base and J 5 bases; bases outside gene matches: 8. This CDR3 is CASSQVYREGRDTQYF. CDR3 sequence (DNA): TGCGCCAGCAGCCAAGTTTACCGGGAGGGCCGAGATACGCAGTATTTT.

This clone occurred a few times. The chain couples TRBV9 to TRBJ2-1; possibly TRBD2 for D (5 bases). Per the germline V gene, CDR1 is SGDLS and CDR2 is YYNGEE. The V end was cut by 1 base, the J end by 0 bases, with 8 bases between. CDR3 length: 15 residues. Here the CDR3 reads CASSVSGSSYNEQFF. The CDR3 region has the DNA TGTGCCAGCAGCGTAAGCGGCAGCTCCTACAATGAGCAGTTCTTC.

The chain carries TRBV28 and TRBJ1-3; TRBD1 aligns across 7 bases. V trimming: 1 base; J trimming: 4 bases; junction bases outside the gene matches: 4. CDR3 length: 15 residues. Germline lookup yields CDR1 MDHEN and CDR2 SYDVKM. In nucleotides, the CDR3 is TGTGCCAGCAGTTTATCAGTAGGGGGCGGAAACACCATATATTTT. Amino acid sequence: CASSLSVGGGNTIYF.

V gene TRBV9 combines with J gene TRBJ1-4, with 8 bases matching TRBD1. The trim removed 3 bases at V and 0 bases at J, leaving 1 base unmatched. The CDR3 contains 15 residues. The germline gives CDR1 SGDLS, CDR2 YYNGEE. CDR3 loop: CASSEQGATNEKLFF. The CDR3 DNA reads TGTGCCAGCAGCGAACAGGGGGCAACTAATGAAAAACTGTTTTTT.

This chain connects TRBV7-9 to TRBJ2-1, with 9 bases aligning to TRBD1. Germline V gene lookup returns CDR1 SEHNR and CDR2 FQNEAQ (reference sequence). Germline trimming cut 6 bases from V and 0 bases from J; bases unmatched to any gene: 6. The CDR3 consists of 16 residues. The CDR3 nucleotides read TGTGCCAGCAGACCTCCGACAGGGGGCTCCTACAATGAGCAGTTCTTC. Protein: CASRPPTGGSYNEQFF.

This chain uses TRBV5-1 with TRBJ2-4; D is ambiguous. This CDR3 has 12 residues. Germline CDR1 SGHRS, CDR2 YFSETQ. Trimming took off 3 bases at V and 8 bases at J, with 9 bases between the two ends. In nucleotides, the CDR3 is TGCGCCAGCAGCTACGACCGTGACATTCAGTACTTC. Translated, it gives CASSYDRDIQYF.

This chain links TRBV11-2 with TRBJ2-4, with 9 bases fitting TRBD2. The CDR3 totals 15 residues. V lost 8 bases, J lost 0 bases, and 5 bases stayed unmatched. The V gene's germline CDR1 is SGHAT and CDR2 FQNNGV. The CDR3 DNA reads TGTGCCAGCTTAGCGGGAGAGGGAGCCAAAAACATTCAGTACTTC. This sequence encodes CASLAGEGAKNIQYF.

The rearrangement links TRBV28 to TRBJ1-5, with TRBD1 matching 7 bases. This CDR3 is 15 amino acids long. The ends lost 1 base at V and 7 bases at J; junction bases unmatched: 7. CDR1 is MDHEN and CDR2 is SYDVKM in the germline V gene. CDR3 loop: CASSLSMTGIQPQHF. In nucleotides, the CDR3 is TGTGCCAGCAGTTTATCCATGACAGGGATCCAGCCCCAGCATTTT.

The J gene is TRBJ1-1, the V gene TRBV7-8; tentatively, D is TRBD1 (5 bases). This CDR3 has 15 amino acids. V was shortened by 3 bases and J by 3 bases, with 14 bases between the two germline ends. Germline V gene data show CDR1 as SGHVS and CDR2 as FQNEAQ. The CDR3 DNA follows: TGTGCCAGCAGCTTGGACCCAGGGAGGGACACTGAAGCTTTCTTT. Translated, it gives CASSLDPGRDTEAFF.

This chain connects TRBV30 to TRBJ1-2, with no clear D. Deletions cut 4 bases from V and 7 bases from J, with 10 bases between. The CDR3 totals 11 residues. Germline CDR1 GTSNPN, CDR2 SVGIG (reference sequence). CDR3 nucleotides: TGTGCCTGGATCTCCGGGCCTGGCTACACCTTC. Translated, it gives CAWISGPGYTF.

V and J are TRBV4-1 and TRBJ2-7; TRBD2 might be the D (6 bases). The CDR3 consists of 14 residues. CDR1 and CDR2 from the germline V gene are MGHRA and YSYEKL. V dropped 3 bases and J dropped 4 bases, with 13 bases sitting between them. CDR3 nucleotide sequence: TGCGCCAGCAGCCACGCGGGACCGGGATACGAGCAGTACTTC. Protein sequence: CASSHAGPGYEQYF.

This sequence joins TRBV13 and TRBJ1-2, with D possibly matching TRBD1 (5 bases). The CDR3 totals 13 residues. V shed 5 bases and J shed 7 bases, with 14 bases lying between them. Germline V lookup: CDR1 PRHDT, CDR2 FYEKMQ (reference sequence). This CDR3 reads CASSHSDGGGYTF. The DNA of the CDR3 is TGTGCCAGCAGCCACTCGGACGGGGGTGGCTACACCTTC. Variable domain in full (rest from reference TRBV13 and TRBJ1-2): AAGVIQSPRHLIKEKRETATLKCYPIPRHDTVYWYQQGPGQDPQFLISFYEKMQSDKGSIPDRFSAQQFSDYHSELNMSSLELGDSALYFCASSHSDGGGYTFGSGTRLTVV.